This TCR beta chain was sequenced during a study of metastatic and nonmetastatic thyroid tumors. Germline CDR1 SNHLY, CDR2 FYNNEI. This CDR3 comprises 16 residues. Unmatched junction bases numbered 7, after V lost 6 bases and J lost 0 bases. There were no patients who had received any treatment before thyroid surgery. TCRdb reprocessed the PCR reads via MiXCR. The table includes approximately 13,000 clones, more than 10% detected once. General study results and limits: Within blood and tumor, benign nodules reportedly had significantly lower TCR beta diversity than malignant thyroid tumors did.

This clone has at least ten counts. No antigen is known for it. The TCR originated in a female donor with papillary thyroid cancer or a benign thyroid nodule (not recorded which). Some clones in this sample may be carry-over from other donors' samples. Sequences were obtained from blood. The chain employs TRBV2 and TRBJ2-3; TRBD2 aligns across 9 bases. CDR3 protein: CASSAERGVSTDTQYF. For the CDR3, the DNA is TGTGCCAGCAGCGCCGAGCGGGGGGTTAGCACAGATACGCAGTATTTT. Full variable domain (missing parts from reference TRBV2 and TRBJ2-3): EPEVTQTPSHQVTQMGQEVILRCVPISNHLYFYWYRQILGQKVEFLVSFYNNEISEKSEIFDDQFSVERPDGSNFTLKIRSTKLEDSAMYFCASSAERGVSTDTQYFGPGTRLTVL.